The clone carrying this T cell receptor (beta chain) has a handful of counts. What it recognizes is unknown. Germline CDR1 is MDHEN and CDR2 is SYDVKM. The CDR3 is made up of 13 amino acids. V lost 4 bases and J 2 bases, leaving 8 bases between the germline ends. This entry belongs to a study of blood T cells in healthy people across ages. Primed by a sample-barcoded 5' primer and a J-beta primer mix, a second PCR proceeded for about 6 to 11 cycles. The template-switch adaptor, which had 12 random nucleotides, put a tag on each cDNA molecule. Each CDR3 protein gets one entry after TCRdb re-called the 5' RACE reads with MiXCR. The sample holds under 2,000,000 distinct CDR3 sequences, roughly 52% seen once. General study results and limits: PBMCs were not sorted, which prevented a conclusive comparison of naive versus antigen-experienced cells. There were more naive CD4+ cells and higher diversity in long-lived donors than in aged donors.

In each sample, at least 6.5 million PBMCs were isolated. The chain combines TRBV28 with TRBJ2-5; D unresolved. The sequencing input was blood. This receptor was taken from a woman between 40 and 55 years old in good health. This CDR3 is CASSSDLQETQYF. CDR3 sequence (DNA): TGTGCCAGCAGTTCAGACTTACAAGAGACCCAGTACTTC. The full variable domain, completed using reference TRBV28 and TRBJ2-5, is DVKVTQSSRYLVKRTGEKVFLECVQDMDHENMFWYRQDPGLGLRLIYFSYDVKMKEKGDIPEGYSVSREKKERFSLILESASTNQTSMYLCASSSDLQETQYFGPGTRLLVL.